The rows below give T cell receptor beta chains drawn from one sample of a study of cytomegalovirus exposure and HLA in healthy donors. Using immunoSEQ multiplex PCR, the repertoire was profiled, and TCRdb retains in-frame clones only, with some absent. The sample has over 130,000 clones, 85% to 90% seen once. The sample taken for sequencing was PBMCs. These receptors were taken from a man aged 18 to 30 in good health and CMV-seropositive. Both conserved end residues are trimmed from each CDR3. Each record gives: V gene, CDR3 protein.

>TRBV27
ASSRQGLYTGELF
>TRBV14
ASSPLDRATEAF
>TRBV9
ASSVDLQLYNEQF
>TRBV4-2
ASSQDMSAANTGELF
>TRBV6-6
ASQRGGEETQY
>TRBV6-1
ASSTSGISREQY
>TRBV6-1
ASDIGTANSPLH
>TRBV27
ASSLNGVATGELF
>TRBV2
ATSGQANTGELF
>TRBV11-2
ASTILQAEAF
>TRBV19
ASLRGGNPLYNEQF
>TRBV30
AWSEDNSYEQY
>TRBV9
ASSVSPGMETQY
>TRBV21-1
ARSGGPGEQY
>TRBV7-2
ASSFGRANTGELF
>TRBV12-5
ASGLRMGLVLYEQY
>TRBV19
ASRWSGQKNQPQH
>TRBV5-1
ASSLPQNTEAF
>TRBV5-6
ASSLIGREKPDTQY
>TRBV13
ASSPPGGDSYNEQF
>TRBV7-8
ASSLGLQEKLF
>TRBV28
ASRPWTGGQETQY
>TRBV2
ASRQDFPYSNQPQH
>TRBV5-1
ASKPGPQGQETQY
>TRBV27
ASSLRPLGPGGISPLH
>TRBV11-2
ASSTDRDEQY
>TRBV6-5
ASSYKYSSYEQY
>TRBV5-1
ASSFKTGEQY
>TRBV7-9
ASSLKLAGPPYEQY
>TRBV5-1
ASSLERGGGPRDTQY
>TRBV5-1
ASSPRQGGHEQY
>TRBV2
ASSDPGFYEQY
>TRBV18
ASSPGQGADTQY
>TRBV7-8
ASSVTSGIHYEQY
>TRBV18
ASSPIRTVRPSGANVLT
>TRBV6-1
ASSEDRGVNEQY
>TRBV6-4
ASSVRGGDTQY
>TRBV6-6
ASSYVTGTYEQY